Listed here are 11 T cell receptor beta chains from one sample, sequenced in a study of T cells in localized non-small cell lung cancer. TCRdb's table, derived via immunoSEQ multiplex PCR, lists solely in-frame clones and lacks some. Of fewer than 2,000 clones listed, 20% to 25% are singletons. The sample in question was normal lung tissue next to the tumor, obtained before any cancer treatment. The receptors here all came from a woman aged 40 to 75 with stage III squamous cell lung carcinoma.

The chain is built from TRBV19 and TRBJ1-1, with D perhaps TRBD1 (5 bases). The CDR3 consists of 13 residues. From germline, CDR1 is LNHDA and CDR2 SQIVND (reference sequence). V shed 3 bases and J shed 5 bases, with 10 bases lying between them. Here the CDR3 DNA reads TGTGCCAGTAGTATGAGGGGTGTTACTGAAGCTTTCTTT. This sequence encodes CASSMRGVTEAFF.

The chain is built from TRBV1 and TRBJ1-1; the tabulated D call, TRBD1, remains unverified against the DNA. TRBV1 counts as a pseudogene. The CDR3 runs 16 residues. CDR3 in amino acids: CASSLSIRQERTEAFF. The CDR3 DNA is TGCGCCAGCAGCCTCTCTATCCGACAGGAGAGGACTGAAGCTTTCTTT.

The J gene is TRBJ2-1, the V gene TRBV11-3; 9 bases align to TRBD2. The germline V gene encodes CDR1 SGHNT and CDR2 YENEEA. After removal of 5 bases from V and 4 bases from J, the junction contained 6 bases not matched to a gene. The CDR3 loop spans 15 amino acids. The CDR3 coding sequence is TGTGCCAGCAGCCGAACTAGCGGGCCTTACAATGAGCAGTTCTTC. It translates to CASSRTSGPYNEQFF.

This chain links TRBV30 with TRBJ2-7; D is tentatively TRBD1 or TRBD2 (5 bases each). There are 11 residues in the CDR3. V lost 4 bases and J lost 9, with 13 bases in between. Germline assignment: CDR1 GTSNPN and CDR2 SVGIG (reference sequence). CDR3 residues: CAWTGTRGQYF. CDR3 coding DNA: TGTGCCTGGACAGGGACCCGGGGGCAGTACTTC.

V gene TRBV11-3 combines with J gene TRBJ2-1; 15 bases line up with TRBD2. CDR3 length: 18 amino acids. In germline, CDR1 is SGHNT, CDR2 YENEEA. The ends lost 5 bases at V and 8 bases at J; junction bases unmatched: 13. The CDR3 region has the DNA TGTGCCAGCAGCCCACCCCGAGGGACTAGCGGGAGGATGGATGAGCAGTTCTTC. This codes for CASSPPRGTSGRMDEQFF. Supplemented by reference TRBV11-3 and TRBJ2-1, the full variable domain reads EAGVVQSPRYKIIEKKQPVAFWCNPISGHNTLYWYLQNLGQGPELLIRYENEEAVDDSQLPKDRFSAERLKGVDSTLKIQPAELGDSAVYLCASSPPRGTSGRMDEQFFGPGTRLTVL.

This chain's CDR3 is CSAVGTGNYGYTF. CDR3 coding DNA: TGCAGCGCAGTGGGGACAGGGAACTATGGCTACACCTTC. The chain carries TRBV29-1 and TRBJ1-2; 9 nucleotides align to TRBD1. V lost 7 bases to trimming and J lost 2 bases; unmatched junction nucleotides: 5. From germline, CDR1 is SQVTM and CDR2 ANQGSEA. This CDR3 spans 13 amino acids.

The rearrangement joins TRBV15 to TRBJ1-5; 8 positions match TRBD1. The germline V gene has CDR1 LNHNV and CDR2 YYDKDF (reference sequence). This CDR3 is 14 amino acids long. The V segment lost 3 bases and the J segment 9 bases; nucleotides outside the gene matches: 7. The CDR3 DNA is TGTGCCACCAGCAGCGGGACAGGAGGAAGGCCCCAGCATTTT. It translates to CATSSGTGGRPQHF.

The V and J genes are TRBV6-8 and TRBJ1-5; 7 bases fit TRBD1. The CDR3 length is 15 residues. Germline V gives CDR1 MNHGY, CDR2 SAAAGT. With 4 bases clipped from V and 4 bases from J, the junction kept 7 bases outside the gene matches. The CDR3: CASSWARGINQPQHF. CDR3 in DNA: TGTGCCAGCAGTTGGGCCAGGGGGATTAATCAGCCCCAGCATTTT.

A few counts support this clone. The rearrangement joins TRBV5-1 to TRBJ1-2; unclear D gene. V gave up 0 bases and J gave up 0 bases, with 9 bases separating them. This CDR3 region has 15 residues. Germline V gene lookup returns CDR1 SGHRS and CDR2 YFSETQ. CDR3 sequence reads: CASSLASDPNYGYTF. As DNA, the CDR3 is TGCGCCAGCAGCTTGGCGTCGGACCCTAACTATGGCTACACCTTC.

The chain combines TRBV28 with TRBJ1-4; 8 bases map to TRBD1. V was clipped by 6 bases and J by 8 bases; unmatched bases: 11. The CDR3 extends over 15 amino acids. The germline CDR1 and CDR2 sequences are MDHEN and SYDVKM. CDR3 in amino acids: CASSRPGGAGEKLFF. DNA of the CDR3: TGTGCCAGCAGCCGTCCAGGGGGCGCGGGGGAAAAACTGTTTTTT.

V and J are TRBV11-3 and TRBJ2-5, with 9 bases matching TRBD1. Germline loops: CDR1 SGHNT, CDR2 YENEEA. The CDR3 extends over 14 amino acids. Trimming removed 6 bases from V and 3 bases from J; junction bases left unmatched: 5. The chain's CDR3 is CASSTGQGKETQYF. DNA of the CDR3: TGTGCCAGCAGTACGGGACAGGGTAAAGAGACCCAGTACTTC.